This note documents a single T cell receptor (beta chain) sequence. The data belong to a study of shared clonotypes between healthy human individuals. Generated by immunoSEQ multiplex PCR, the TCRdb table keeps only in-frame clones and is missing some. The data show 450,000 to 500,000 clones, around 73% seen once. Trimming left V 6 bases short and J 5 bases short, with 14 bases between. The germline V gene encodes CDR1 SGHDT and CDR2 YYEEEE. The CDR3 runs 14 residues. The TCR originated in a woman aged 40-49 years in good health. Some clones in this sample may be carry-over from other donors' samples. V usage is TRBV5-6 and J usage is TRBJ2-2; D may correspond to TRBD1 or TRBD2 (5 bases each). Source material: PBMCs. CDR3 loop: CASKPGPGTGELFF. Written as DNA, the CDR3 is TGTGCCAGCAAACCGGGACCGGGGACCGGGGAGCTGTTTTTT.